These 8 T cell receptor beta chains came from one sample sequenced in a study of cytomegalovirus exposure and HLA in healthy donors listed by TCRdb under 2017. Receptor libraries were prepared by the immunoSEQ multiplex PCR assay. The multiplex PCR relied on a mix of 60 forward primers for TCR Vbeta segments and 13 reverse primers for TCR Jbeta segments. The table comes from immuneACCESS by way of TCRdb, which keeps in-frame sequences with V and J called. Part of the clones is missing from these tables; in studies checked, under half for an unresolved V gene and the rest for unknown reasons. Present in this sample are 180,000 or so clones, approximately 83% of which were seen just once. Roughly 8.8% of the sample rests with the top ten. Sequencing input: PBMCs. Receptor source: a man aged 18 to 29 in good health and CMV-seropositive.

J is TRBJ2-1 and V is TRBV29-1; TRBD2 matches at 9 bases. The CDR3 contains 14 residues. V lost 1 base to trimming and J lost 7 bases; unmatched junction nucleotides: 5. Germline V gene lookup returns CDR1 SQVTM and CDR2 ANQGSEA. The CDR3 DNA sequence: TGCAGCGTTGAAGGCGGGGGGGCGGTGAATGAGCAGTTCTTC. It is translated as CSVEGGGAVNEQFF.

The genes are TRBV6-5 and TRBJ1-3; possible D gene TRBD1, 6 bases. V was clipped by 6 bases and J by 3 bases, with 9 bases between them. This CDR3 comprises 13 residues. CDR1 MNHEY and CDR2 SVGAGI come from the germline V gene. The CDR3: CASSRGVGNTIYF. CDR3 DNA: TGTGCCAGCAGCAGGGGTGTTGGAAACACCATATATTTT.

The chain combines TRBV5-6 with TRBJ2-7, with D possibly being TRBD1 (6 bases). Looked up from germline, CDR1 is SGHDT and CDR2 is YYEEEE. V dropped 4 bases and J dropped 6 bases, with 23 bases sitting between them. The CDR3 totals 16 residues. The CDR3: CASSDGQRILSIEQYF. The CDR3 DNA is TGTGCCAGCAGCGACGGACAGAGAATCTTATCTATCGAGCAGTACTTC. The full variable domain, completed using reference TRBV5-6 and TRBJ2-7, is DAGVTQSPTHLIKTRGQQVTLRCSPKSGHDTVSWYQQALGQGPQFIFQYYEEEERQRGNFPDRFSGHQFPNYSSELNVNALLLGDSALYLCASSDGQRILSIEQYFGPGTRLTVT.

The CDR3 sequence is CASSEASRGSSYEQYF. The DNA for the CDR3 is TGTGCCAGCAGTGAAGCAAGTCGGGGAAGCTCCTACGAGCAGTACTTC. The chain recombines TRBV2 with TRBJ2-5, with D possibly matching TRBD2 (5 bases). The DNA end is a closer match to TRBJ2-7, so the J assignment may be wrong. Per germline, CDR1 SNHLY and CDR2 FYNNEI. The CDR3 loop spans 16 amino acids.

The chain combines TRBV5-1 with TRBJ2-7; weak D call: TRBD1 (5 bases). CDR1 SGHRS and CDR2 YFSETQ come from the germline V gene. CDR3 length equals 14 residues. V lost 0 bases, J lost 0 bases, and 7 bases lay in between. CDR3 in amino acids: CASSLGQLSYEQYF. DNA for the CDR3: TGCGCCAGCAGCTTGGGACAGCTCTCCTACGAGCAGTACTTC.

The V call is TRBV7-2, the J call TRBJ1-4, with 8 bases identical to TRBD1. CDR1 SGHTA and CDR2 FQGNSA come from the germline V gene. V lost 5 bases to trimming and J lost 14 bases; unmatched junction nucleotides: 7. CDR3 length equals 12 residues. The CDR3 bases are TGTGCCAGCAGCCTAGGGACAGGTCGGCTGTTTTTT. Protein: CASSLGTGRLFF.

The rearrangement joins TRBV27 to TRBJ2-1, with D maybe TRBD2 (6 bases). This CDR3 region has 19 residues. Germline CDR1 and CDR2: MNHEY and SMNVEV (reference sequence). The V and J ends lost 2 bases and 7 bases respectively, with 27 bases between them. The CDR3 coding sequence is TGTGCCAGCAGTTTAAGCGATGGGCCGATTGGGGACTCTAGTAATGAGCAGTTCTTC. Amino acid sequence: CASSLSDGPIGDSSNEQFF.

The chain carries TRBV10-3 and TRBJ2-3; no firm D call. The CDR3 spans 15 residues. The germline CDR1 and CDR2 sequences are ENHRY and SYGVKD. V was cut by 3 bases and J by 0 bases, with 10 bases left in between. The CDR3 is CAISDGGLSTDTQYF. In DNA form, the CDR3 reads TGTGCCATCAGTGATGGCGGCCTCAGCACAGATACGCAGTATTTT.